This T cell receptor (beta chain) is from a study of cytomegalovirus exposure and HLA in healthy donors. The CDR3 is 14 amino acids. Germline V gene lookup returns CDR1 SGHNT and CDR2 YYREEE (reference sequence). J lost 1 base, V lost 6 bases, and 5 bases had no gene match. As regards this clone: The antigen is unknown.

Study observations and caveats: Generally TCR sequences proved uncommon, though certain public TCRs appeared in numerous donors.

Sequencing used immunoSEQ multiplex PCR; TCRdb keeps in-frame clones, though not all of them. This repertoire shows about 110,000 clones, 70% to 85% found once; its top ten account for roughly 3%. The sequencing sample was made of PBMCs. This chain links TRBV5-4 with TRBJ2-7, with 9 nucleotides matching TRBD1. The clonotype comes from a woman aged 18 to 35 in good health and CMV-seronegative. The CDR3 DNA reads TGTGCCAGCAATAGACAGGGGGAGTCCTACGAGCAGTACTTC. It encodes CASNRQGESYEQYF.